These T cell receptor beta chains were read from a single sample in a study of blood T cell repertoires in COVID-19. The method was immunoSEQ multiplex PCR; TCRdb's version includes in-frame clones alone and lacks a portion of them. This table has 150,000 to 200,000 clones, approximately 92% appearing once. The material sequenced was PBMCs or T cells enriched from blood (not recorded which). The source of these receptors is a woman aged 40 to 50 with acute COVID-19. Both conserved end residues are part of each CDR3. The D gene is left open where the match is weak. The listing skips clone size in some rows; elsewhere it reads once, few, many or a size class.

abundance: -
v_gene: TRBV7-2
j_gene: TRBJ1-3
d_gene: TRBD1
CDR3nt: TGTGCCAGCAGCTTAGCAAGACAGGGGGCGGGAAACACCATATATTTT
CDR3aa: CASSLARQGAGNTIYF

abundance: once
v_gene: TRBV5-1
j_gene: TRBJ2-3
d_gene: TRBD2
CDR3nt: TGCGCCAGCAGCGCTAGCGGGGGGGTCACAGATACGCAGTATTTT
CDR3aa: CASSASGGVTDTQYF

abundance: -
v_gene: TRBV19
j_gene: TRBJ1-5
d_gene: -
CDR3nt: TGTGCCAGTATGGTGGGAGTCCCTGGACCCCAGCATTTT
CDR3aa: CASMVGVPGPQHF

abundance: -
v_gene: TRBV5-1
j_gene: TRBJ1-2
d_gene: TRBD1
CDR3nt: TGCGCCAGCAGCACCCCGGGACAGGGGATTGGTGGCTACACCTTC
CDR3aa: CASSTPGQGIGGYTF

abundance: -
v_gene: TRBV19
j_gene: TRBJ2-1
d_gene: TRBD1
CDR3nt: TGTGCCAGTAGTGAACAGGGGGCGAGATACAATGAGCAGTTCTTC
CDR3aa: CASSEQGARYNEQFF

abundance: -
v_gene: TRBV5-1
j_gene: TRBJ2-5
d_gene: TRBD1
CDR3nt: TGCGCCAGCAGGGACAGGGCCCAAGAGACCCAGTACTTC
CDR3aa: CASRDRAQETQYF

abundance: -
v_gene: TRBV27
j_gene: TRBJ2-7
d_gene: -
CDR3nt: TGTGCCAGCAGTTTATCACCAGACTACGAGCAGTACTTC
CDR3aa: CASSLSPDYEQYF

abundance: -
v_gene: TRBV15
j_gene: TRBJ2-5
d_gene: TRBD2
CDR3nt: TGTGCCACCAGCAGAGCGACTAGCAGAAAAGAGACCCAGTACTTC
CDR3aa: CATSRATSRKETQYF

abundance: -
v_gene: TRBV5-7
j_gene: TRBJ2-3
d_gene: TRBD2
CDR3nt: TGTGCCAGCAGCTTCGTAGCGGGGAGATTCGCGGGCACAGATACGCAGTATTTT
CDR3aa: CASSFVAGRFAGTDTQYF

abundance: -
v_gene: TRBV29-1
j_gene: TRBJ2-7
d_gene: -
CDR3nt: TGCAGCGTTGGGGACAATGGATACGAGCAGTACTTC
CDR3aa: CSVGDNGYEQYF

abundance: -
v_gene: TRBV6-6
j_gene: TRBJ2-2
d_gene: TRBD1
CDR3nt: TGTGCCAGCAGTGACGGGACAGGGGTTATCGGGGAGCTGTTTTTT
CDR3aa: CASSDGTGVIGELFF

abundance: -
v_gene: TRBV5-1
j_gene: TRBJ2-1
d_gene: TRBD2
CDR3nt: TGCGCCAGCAGCTTGGAGAGCGGGGGCCACAATGAGCAGTTCTTC
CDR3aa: CASSLESGGHNEQFF

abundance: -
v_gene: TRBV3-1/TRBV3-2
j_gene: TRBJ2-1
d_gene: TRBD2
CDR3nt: TGTGCCAGCAGCTGGGCGGGGGGGCTCTACAATGAGCAGTTCTTC
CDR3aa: CASSWAGGLYNEQFF

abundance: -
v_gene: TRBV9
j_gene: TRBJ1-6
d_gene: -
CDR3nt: TGTGCCAGCAGCGGAGACGGGGTGGTACCCCTCCACTTT
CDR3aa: CASSGDGVVPLHF

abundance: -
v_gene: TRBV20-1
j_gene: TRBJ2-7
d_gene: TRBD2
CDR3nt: TGCAGTGCTAGTGAAGCGGGGGCAGGCTACGAGCAGTACTTC
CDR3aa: CSASEAGAGYEQYF

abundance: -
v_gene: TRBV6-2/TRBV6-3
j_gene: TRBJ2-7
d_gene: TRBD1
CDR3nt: TGTGCCAGCAGTTGGAGGACAGGGATCTCCTACGAGCAGTACTTC
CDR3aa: CASSWRTGISYEQYF

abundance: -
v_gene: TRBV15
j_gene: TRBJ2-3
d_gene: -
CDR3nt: TGTGCCACCAGCAGAGATTCGTCAGGGCTTACTAGCACAGATACGCAGTATTTT
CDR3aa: CATSRDSSGLTSTDTQYF

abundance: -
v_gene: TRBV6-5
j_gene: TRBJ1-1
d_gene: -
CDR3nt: TGTGCCAGCAGTTTGGCGAACACTGAAGCTTTCTTT
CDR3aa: CASSLANTEAFF

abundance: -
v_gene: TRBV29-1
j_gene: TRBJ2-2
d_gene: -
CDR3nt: TGCAGCGGCCTCAAGCACACCGGGGAGCTGTTTTTT
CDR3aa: CSGLKHTGELFF

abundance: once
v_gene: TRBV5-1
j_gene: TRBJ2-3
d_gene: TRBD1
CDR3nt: TGCGCCAGCAGCTTGACAGGAACAGGGGGCACAGATACGCAGTATTTT
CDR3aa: CASSLTGTGGTDTQYF

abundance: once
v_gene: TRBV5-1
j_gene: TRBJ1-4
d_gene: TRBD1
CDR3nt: TGCGCCAGCAGCCCGGACAGGTCGCAAGGTGAAAAACTGTTTTTT
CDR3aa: CASSPDRSQGEKLFF

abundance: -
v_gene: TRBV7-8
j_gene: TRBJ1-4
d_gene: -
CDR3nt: TGTGCCAGCAGCTTGGAAAACAGGGCGGAGAGTAAACTGTTTTTT
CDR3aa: CASSLENRAESKLFF

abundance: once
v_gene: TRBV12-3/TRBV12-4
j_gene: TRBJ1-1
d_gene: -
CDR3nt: TGTGCCAGCAGTTTGCCAGGGGTTACTGAAGCTTTCTTT
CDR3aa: CASSLPGVTEAFF

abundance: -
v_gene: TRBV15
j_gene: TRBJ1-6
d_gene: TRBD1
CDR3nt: TGTGCCACCAGAACCGGGACAGGGAATTCACCCCTCCACTTT
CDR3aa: CATRTGTGNSPLHF

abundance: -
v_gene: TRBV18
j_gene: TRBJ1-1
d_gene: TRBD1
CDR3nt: TGTGCCAGCTCAAGGACAGGGGGGGAAACTGAAGCTTTCTTT
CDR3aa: CASSRTGGETEAFF

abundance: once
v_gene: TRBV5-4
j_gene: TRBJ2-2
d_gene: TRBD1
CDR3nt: TGTGCCAGCAGCGGACCGGACAGGTCCCACACCGGGGAGCTGTTTTTT
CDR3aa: CASSGPDRSHTGELFF

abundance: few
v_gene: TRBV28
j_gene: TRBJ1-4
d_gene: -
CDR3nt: TGTGCCAGCAGTTTTGGCAGGGGTCGTGAAAAACTGTTTTTT
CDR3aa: CASSFGRGREKLFF

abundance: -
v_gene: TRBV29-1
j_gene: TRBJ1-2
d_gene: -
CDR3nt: TGCAGCGTTTTCCTTCGGGGGAGTGAGGGCTACACCTTC
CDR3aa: CSVFLRGSEGYTF

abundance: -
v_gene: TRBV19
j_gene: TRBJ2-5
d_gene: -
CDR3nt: TGTGCCAGTAGTTTCCCGGGTAGAGGGCAGCTGACCCAGTACTTC
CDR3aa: CASSFPGRGQLTQYF

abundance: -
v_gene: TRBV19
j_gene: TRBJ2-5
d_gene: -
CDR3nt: TGTGCCAGTAGTATTATGCCCAACGGGGGAAAGAAAGAGACCCAGTACTTC
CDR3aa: CASSIMPNGGKKETQYF

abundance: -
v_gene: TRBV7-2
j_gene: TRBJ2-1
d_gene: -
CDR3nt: TGTGCCAGCACCCTTAGGCCGCGGGATTATCGCCTGTTTGAGCAGTTCTTC
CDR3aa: CASTLRPRDYRLFEQFF

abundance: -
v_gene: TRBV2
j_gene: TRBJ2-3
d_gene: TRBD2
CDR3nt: TGTGCCAGCACGGAACGCTGGACTAGTCGGGATACGCAGTATTTT
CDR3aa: CASTERWTSRDTQYF

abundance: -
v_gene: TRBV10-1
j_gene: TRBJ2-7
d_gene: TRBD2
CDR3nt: TGCGCCAGGTCTAGCGGCCTCTACGAGCAGTACTTC
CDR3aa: CARSSGLYEQYF

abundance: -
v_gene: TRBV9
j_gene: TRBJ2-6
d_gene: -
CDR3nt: TGTGCCAGCAGCGTAGCTACTTCGGTCGGGGCCAACGTCCTGACTTTC
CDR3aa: CASSVATSVGANVLTF

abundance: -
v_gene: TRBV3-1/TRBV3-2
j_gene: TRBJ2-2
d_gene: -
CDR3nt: TGTGCCAGCAGCCCTCGGAGAAACACCGGGGAGCTGTTTTTT
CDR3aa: CASSPRRNTGELFF

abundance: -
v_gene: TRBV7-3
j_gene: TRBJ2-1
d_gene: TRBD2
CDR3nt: TGTGCCAGCAGCCCTAACCTACCCGGGACTAGCGGGAGGGTCAATGAGCAGTTCTTC
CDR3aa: CASSPNLPGTSGRVNEQFF

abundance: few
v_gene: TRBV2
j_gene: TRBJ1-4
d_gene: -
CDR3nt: TGTGCCAGCAGTCGAGGCAGGGAAAATGAAAAACTGTTTTTT
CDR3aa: CASSRGRENEKLFF

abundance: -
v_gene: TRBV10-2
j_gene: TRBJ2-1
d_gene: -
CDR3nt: TGCGCCAGCAGTGATCGTAATGAGCAGTTCTTC
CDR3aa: CASSDRNEQFF

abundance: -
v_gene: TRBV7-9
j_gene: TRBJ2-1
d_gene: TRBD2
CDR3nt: TGTGCCAGCAGCTTAGAGCTAGCGGATTACAATGAGCAGTTCTTC
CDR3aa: CASSLELADYNEQFF